This TCR beta chain was identified in a study of pediatric ulcerative colitis. This clone has more than one count but fewer than ten. The antigen is undetermined. One to two pinch biopsies were taken from the rectum during colonoscopy. General study points: Repertoires came from total lymphocyte DNA, not specific subsets. Blood-rectal clonal overlap within each person was significantly higher in ulcerative colitis patients than controls. All ulcerative colitis patients, but no controls, carried a couple of rectal clonotypes.

The CDR3 has 13 amino acids. Germline-derived CDR1 and CDR2 are MRHNA and SNTAGT. The ends lost 3 bases at V and 4 bases at J; junction bases unmatched: 2. Sequencing depth was up to 500,000 reads per sample. Data came from immunoSEQ multiplex PCR; TCRdb stores just in-frame clones and leaves some out. The sample contains more than 15,000 clones, just under 75% of which appear only once. The clonotype comes from a girl between 5 and 17 years old with moderate ulcerative colitis. The chain carries TRBV6-4 and TRBJ1-2, with 7 positions matching TRBD1. The sequenced sample was gut tissue. Here the CDR3 DNA reads TGTGCCAGCAGTGAGACAGGGACCTATGGCTACACCTTC. Its translation: CASSETGTYGYTF.